This T cell receptor beta chain emerged from a study of blood T cells in healthy people across ages. Findings and caveats of the study: Estimates based on one million T cells were treated as lower bounds.

A remark on this clonotype: Its antigen is still unknown.

CDR1 is LGHNA and CDR2 is YSLEER in the germline V gene. The CDR3 is 15 residues long. Trimming shortened V by 3 bases and J by 2 bases, and 12 bases separated the two germline ends. Sample-barcoded 5' priming and a J-beta primer mix drove a second PCR of 7 to 11 cycles. TCRdb processed the 5' RACE reads anew with MiXCR; each CDR3 protein has one entry. Counted here are fewer than 1,000,000 distinct CDR3 sequences, roughly 46% occurring once; the ten biggest clones make up over 15%. The receptor comes from an elderly man in good health. Sequenced material: blood. The chain is built from TRBV4-3 and TRBJ2-3; D is unclear. For the CDR3, the DNA is TGCGCCAGCAGCCAGGAAGTGCGGAACACAGATACGCAGTATTTT. Protein product: CASSQEVRNTDTQYF.